The rows below give T cell receptor beta chains drawn from one sample of a study of shared clonotypes between healthy human individuals. TCRdb's copy holds only in-frame clones and misses some; the assay was immunoSEQ multiplex PCR. Found here are some 2,500,000 clones, 80% to 95% of them singletons; the top ten hold roughly 0.34%. The material sequenced was naive CD4+ T cells from PBMCs. The receptors come from a man between 18 and 35 years old in good health. Some clones in this sample may be carry-over from other donors' samples. Both conserved end residues are part of each CDR3. A D gene is named only where the DNA matches it firmly. For some rows the clone size is stated as once, few or many, or as a class when expanded; others skip it.

>TRBV6-4|TRBJ1-3|.|.
TGTGCCTGGATTCGCCCCCCAGACTCTGGAAACACCATATATTTT
CAWIRPPDSGNTIYF
>TRBV15|TRBJ2-3|TRBD2|.
TGTGCCACCGGTACTAGCGGGAGGGCCGGGAAGTCTAGCACAGATACGCAGTATTTT
CATGTSGRAGKSSTDTQYF
>TRBV15|TRBJ1-5|.|.
TGTGCCACCAGCAGAGACGGGAGACAGCCCCAGCATTTT
CATSRDGRQPQHF
>TRBV5-1|TRBJ2-1|TRBD2|.
TGCGCCAGCAGCTTGGTGGGGACTAGCGACAATGAGCAGTTCTTC
CASSLVGTSDNEQFF
>TRBV29-1|TRBJ1-6|TRBD1|once
TGCAGCGCTAAACAGGGGGCAGAAAATTCACCCCTCCACTTT
CSAKQGAENSPLHF
>TRBV15|TRBJ1-5|.|.
TGTGCCACCAGCAGAGATCTGGGACGGAATCAGCCCCAGCATTTT
CATSRDLGRNQPQHF
>TRBV19|TRBJ2-3|.|.
TGTGCCAGTAGTATAGTCGCGAGCCCAGATACGCAGTATTTT
CASSIVASPDTQYF
>TRBV29-1|TRBJ1-1|TRBD1|few
TGCAGCGTTGAAACAGGGGGGAACACTGAAGCTTTCTTT
CSVETGGNTEAFF
>TRBV2|TRBJ2-2|TRBD2|.
TGTGCCAGCAGGCCCGGGCTAGCGGGGAAGGACGGGGAGCTGTTTTTT
CASRPGLAGKDGELFF
>TRBV6-5|TRBJ1-5|TRBD1|.
TGTGCCAGCAGCGACAGGGGCGTTAATCAGCCCCAGCATTTT
CASSDRGVNQPQHF
>TRBV28|TRBJ1-2|.|once
TGTGCCAGCAGTCCCCCCGGGACGGGCGGCTATGGCTACACCTTC
CASSPPGTGGYGYTF
>TRBV19|TRBJ2-1|.|.
TGTGCCAGTAGCCATAGTAGGGGAAGGGGTTACAATGAGCAGTTCTTC
CASSHSRGRGYNEQFF
>TRBV28|TRBJ1-5|.|.
TGTGCCAGCAGTTTATTTTTCGTCTATAGCAATCAGCCCCAGCATTTT
CASSLFFVYSNQPQHF
>TRBV5-1|TRBJ2-2|TRBD2|.
TGCGCCAGCAGCTTAAGCGGGAGCGCGAACACCGGGGAGCTGTTTTTT
CASSLSGSANTGELFF
>TRBV6-1|TRBJ2-1|.|.
TGTGCCAGCAGTTCGAATGAGCAGTTCTTC
CASSSNEQFF
>TRBV7-8|TRBJ2-1|.|few
TGTGCCAGCAGCTTATTACGGGTCAATGAGCAGTTCTTC
CASSLLRVNEQFF
>TRBV27|TRBJ2-7|.|.
TGTGCCAGCAGCACCCTCGGGTGGGCGGAGGCTCCCTACGAGCAGTACTTC
CASSTLGWAEAPYEQYF